This T cell receptor (beta chain) derives from a study of T cell repertoires in cytomegalovirus infection. Looked up from germline, CDR1 is SGHTA and CDR2 is FQGNSA. Between the trimmed V and J ends, which lost 5 bases and 0 bases, there was a span of 14 bases. The CDR3 spans 16 residues. In TCRdb, the reads were re-called with MiXCR into one record per CDR3 protein. Here the sample spans a few hundred thousand distinct CDR3 sequences, more than 20% being singletons. This clonotype has ten or more counts. Its antigen remains unknown. Study results and limitations: There were carriers of CMV plus the relevant HLA, and cumulative public TCR beta family frequency identified them.

This receptor was identified in a human donor in good health (CMV status not recorded). Some clones in this sample may be carry-over from other donors' samples. The chain is built from TRBV7-2 and TRBJ1-5, with D hard to call. The specimen sequenced was PBMCs. CDR3 sequence (DNA): TGTGCCAGCAGCCTTTCCTCCGGGAATAGCAATCAGCCCCAGCATTTT. It specifies CASSLSSGNSNQPQHF.